Below are 10 T cell receptor beta chains sequenced from a single sample in a study of CXCR3-negative and CXCR3-positive naive CD8 T cells. The TRB cDNA libraries were prepared by 5' RACE with UMI labels. TCRdb derives one entry per CDR3 protein from the 5' RACE reads, leaving out DNA. In total, the table holds tens of thousands of distinct CDR3 sequences. Sequenced material: naive CXCR3- CD8+ T cells from blood. Sample subset: CD45RO-CCR7+CD27+CD95- naive CD8+ T cells lacking CXCR3 (TNR3-). The receptors here all came from a human donor in good health. Some clones in this sample may be carry-over from other donors' samples.

This chain joins TRBV29-1 and TRBJ1-2; there is no DNA to check the TCRdb D call of TRBD1. The CDR3 is 11 amino acids. Germline V lookup: CDR1 SQVTM, CDR2 ANQGSEA. This CDR3 reads CSVEEPQGSDF.

The rearrangement links TRBV5-1 to TRBJ1-1; TCRdb's D gene call, TRBD1, goes unchecked for lack of DNA. This CDR3 is 17 amino acids long. Germline-derived CDR1 and CDR2 are SGHRS and YFSETQ. The CDR3 here is CASRPSKGAGITTEAFF. Full variable domain (remainder filled in from reference TRBV5-1 and TRBJ1-1): KAGVTQTPRYLIKTRGQQVTLSCSPISGHRSVSWYQQTPGQGLQFLFEYFSETQRNKGNFPGRFSGRQFSNSRSEMNVSTLELGDSALYLCASRPSKGAGITTEAFFGQGTRLTVV.

V is TRBV9 and J is TRBJ1-1; without DNA, the TCRdb call of TRBD1 cannot be checked. The CDR3 spans 13 residues. Germline V CDR1 and CDR2: SGDLS, YYNGEE. The CDR3 loop is CASRSPGNTEAFF.

The chain couples TRBV5-1 to TRBJ2-5; TCRdb calls TRBD1, which cannot be checked without DNA. Germline V lookup: CDR1 SGHRS, CDR2 YFSETQ. The CDR3 has 16 amino acids. CDR3 amino acids: CASSLVIGQKGETQYF.

CDR3 in amino acids: CASRIPCGTHRNYGYTF. V gene TRBV21-1 combines with J gene TRBJ1-2; TCRdb's D call, TRBD1, is unchecked because there is no DNA. TRBV21-1 constitutes a pseudogene. The CDR3 totals 17 residues.

The V call is TRBV7-9, the J call TRBJ1-1; TCRdb calls TRBD1, which cannot be checked without DNA. The germline gives CDR1 SEHNR, CDR2 FQNEAQ (reference sequence). The CDR3 runs to 17 residues. CDR3 loop: CASSPRAGDAGRTEAFF.

The V gene is TRBV7-3, the J gene TRBJ2-7. The V gene's germline CDR1 is SGHTA and CDR2 FQGTGA. CDR3 length: 13 residues. The CDR3 here is CASSLTFGTEQYF. Full variable domain (rest looked up from reference TRBV7-3 and TRBJ2-7): GAGVSQTPSNKVTEKGKYVELRCDPISGHTALYWYRQSLGQGPEFLIYFQGTGAADDSGLPNDRFFAVRPEGSVSTLKIQRTERGDSAVYLCASSLTFGTEQYFGPGTRLTVT.

V gene TRBV12-3 or TRBV12-4 combines with J gene TRBJ2-5. The length of the CDR3 is 14 residues. The CDR3 loop reads CASSFAGHQETQYF.

The rearrangement links TRBV19 to TRBJ1-1; there is no DNA to check the TCRdb D call of TRBD1. The CDR3 extends over 16 amino acids. Germline assignment: CDR1 LNHDA and CDR2 SQIVND (reference sequence). CDR3 loop: CASTTRPGETNTEAFF.

This sequence joins TRBV5-6 and TRBJ2-7; TCRdb indicates TRBD1, and absent DNA this call remains unverified. The germline V gene encodes CDR1 SGHDT and CDR2 YYEEEE. There are 14 residues in the CDR3. CDR3 region: CASSLAGDSYEQYF.